Below, 16 T cell receptor beta chains from the same sample are listed, as sequenced in a study of blood T cell repertoires in COVID-19. Clones were sequenced by immunoSEQ multiplex PCR, and TCRdb holds only the in-frame ones, with some missing. The data contain fewer than 350,000 clones, roughly 85% of them singletons. Sequencing used PBMCs or T cells enriched from blood (not recorded which). These receptors originate from a woman between 35 and 50 years old with acute COVID-19.

The gene calls are TRBV19 and TRBJ1-6, with a possible D match to TRBD1 (6 bases). V was trimmed by 3 bases and J by 7 bases, leaving 16 bases between them. The CDR3 covers 16 residues. Germline loops: CDR1 LNHDA, CDR2 SQIVND (reference sequence). CDR3 DNA: TGTGCCAGTAGTATGTCAGGGGACACCGAAAATTCACCCCTCCACTTT. Its protein product is CASSMSGDTENSPLHF.

The chain couples TRBV3-1 (or the pseudogene TRBV3-2) to TRBJ1-1; tentative D call: TRBD1 (5 bases). CDR3 length: 13 amino acids. With 4 bases removed from V and 2 bases from J, the gap between germline ends came to 8 bases. The germline V gene has CDR1 LGHDT and CDR2 YNNKEL (reference sequence). This CDR3 reads CASSPDINTEAFF. The CDR3 DNA follows: TGTGCCAGCAGCCCGGACATCAACACTGAAGCTTTCTTT.

About this clone itself: A read error may account for a junction end that differs from germline. This chain joins TRBV5-4 and TRBJ2-1, with a possible D match to TRBD2 (7 bases). The germline CDR1 and CDR2 sequences are SGHNT and YYREEE (reference sequence). This CDR3 spans 16 amino acids. The DNA for the CDR3 is TGTGCCAGCAGTTTGGGGGGCGGCGGGAGTTACAATGAGCAGTTCTTC. The encoded protein is CASSLGGGGSYNEQFF.

This rearrangement joins TRBV7-6 to TRBJ1-5; D is unclear. The CDR3 loop spans 15 amino acids. CDR1 and CDR2 (germline): SGHVS, FNYEAQ. The ends were cut back, 1 base at V and 4 bases at J, with 11 bases in the middle. The CDR3, as DNA: TGTGCCAGCAGCTTAGGGGGAGGAGGGAATCAGCCCCAGCATTTT. Translation: CASSLGGGGNQPQHF.

Regarding this clone: A read error may account for a junction end that differs from germline. The V gene is TRBV18, the J gene TRBJ1-1; the D is unclear. The CDR3 runs 12 residues. Germline V lookup: CDR1 KGHSH, CDR2 LQKENI. The CDR3 is CASSPEGSTRVF. In nucleotides, the CDR3 is TGTGCCAGCTCACCCGAAGGGTCGACGAGGGTCTTT.

This clone showed up just a few times. V gene TRBV14 combines with J gene TRBJ2-1, with a weak D call TRBD1 (6 bases). Germline CDR1 and CDR2: SGHDN and FVKESK. V was pared by 1 base and J by 7 bases, with 8 bases between. The CDR3 length is 13 residues. Here the CDR3 DNA reads TGTGCCAGCAGCCAAGTAGGGGGTAATGAGCAGTTCTTC. It specifies CASSQVGGNEQFF.

There are many counts of this clone. The rearrangement joins TRBV2 to TRBJ1-2, with D uncertain. CDR3 length: 16 residues. Germline V gene sequence: CDR1 SNHLY, CDR2 FYNNEI. V was clipped by 6 bases and J by 4 bases, with 21 bases between them. Written as DNA, the CDR3 is TGTGCCAGCAGCAGTATAACGAGTGACGGGAGCTATGGCTACACCTTC. Protein sequence: CASSSITSDGSYGYTF.

The chain employs TRBV3-1 (or the pseudogene TRBV3-2) and TRBJ2-2; 9 positions agree with TRBD2. The CDR3 is 15 residues long. Germline-derived CDR1 and CDR2 are LGHDT and YNNKEL (reference sequence). J was trimmed by 6 bases and V by 1 base; bases with no gene match: 3. The CDR3 is CASSQVLAGSGELFF. The CDR3 DNA follows: TGTGCCAGCAGCCAAGTGCTAGCGGGGTCCGGGGAGCTGTTTTTT.

The CDR3 loop is CASSPLGATQTEAFF. In DNA form, the CDR3 reads TGTGCCAGCAGTCCCCTGGGGGCAACACAGACTGAAGCTTTCTTT. J is TRBJ1-1 and V is TRBV2; a possible D gene is TRBD1 (6 bases). The CDR3 sequence is 15 residues long. V was pared by 5 bases and J by 5 bases, with 18 bases between. The germline CDR1 and CDR2 sequences are SNHLY and FYNNEI.

The V gene is TRBV7-2, the J gene TRBJ2-5, with 13 bases aligning to TRBD2. Germline assignment: CDR1 SGHTA and CDR2 FQGNSA. Trimming cost V 3 bases and J 4 bases; bases outside gene matches: 8. This CDR3 is 17 amino acids long. CDR3 residues: CASSLAGLAGVRETQYF. CDR3 coding DNA: TGTGCCAGCAGCTTGGCAGGACTAGCGGGAGTACGAGAGACCCAGTACTTC. Full variable domain (missing parts from reference TRBV7-2 and TRBJ2-5): GAGVSQSPSNKVTEKGKDVELRCDPISGHTALYWYRQSLGQGLEFLIYFQGNSAPDKSGLPSDRFSAERTGGSVSTLTIQRTQQEDSAVYLCASSLAGLAGVRETQYFGPGTRLLVL.

CDR3 nucleotides: TGTGCCAGTAGTATAGACTCTCACGGGAGAATTACAGATACGCAGTATTTT. Its protein is CASSIDSHGRITDTQYF. The chain has TRBV19 and TRBJ2-3; weak D call: TRBD2 (6 bases). The CDR3 is made up of 17 amino acids. The germline V gene has CDR1 LNHDA and CDR2 SQIVND (reference sequence). V lost 0 bases and J 3 bases, leaving 16 bases between the germline ends. Full variable domain (rest looked up from reference TRBV19 and TRBJ2-3): DGGITQSPKYLFRKEGQNVTLSCEQNLNHDAMYWYRQDPGQGLRLIYYSQIVNDFQKGDIAEGYSVSREKKESFPLTVTSAQKNPTAFYLCASSIDSHGRITDTQYFGPGTRLTVL.

V and J are TRBV29-1 and TRBJ2-1, with 7 bases aligning to TRBD2. Germline CDR1 and CDR2: SQVTM and ANQGSEA. The CDR3 sequence is 15 residues long. The V and J ends lost 1 base and 4 bases, in that order; junction bases with no gene match: 7. CDR3 DNA: TGCAGCGTTGAAGGATTAAGCGGGATGTACAATGAGCAGTTCTTC. Its protein product is CSVEGLSGMYNEQFF.

This rearrangement joins TRBV2 to TRBJ2-7, with 11 bases aligning to TRBD1. Losses at the gene ends were 6 bases for V and 7 bases for J; bases not matched to a gene: 5. Germline V gene sequence: CDR1 SNHLY, CDR2 FYNNEI. CDR3 length equals 13 residues. CDR3 loop: CASSGQGAGEQYF. Here the CDR3 DNA reads TGTGCCAGCAGCGGACAGGGGGCGGGTGAGCAGTACTTC.

The chain couples TRBV19 to TRBJ2-3, with 7 nucleotides matching TRBD1. V shed 1 base, J shed 7 bases, and the junction held 8 bases outside the gene matches. This CDR3 has 15 amino acids. Germline loops: CDR1 LNHDA, CDR2 SQIVND (reference sequence). CDR3 sequence: CASSIGGQKPNTQYF. CDR3 DNA: TGTGCCAGTAGTATAGGGGGACAGAAGCCAAATACGCAGTATTTT. The full variable domain, in which reference TRBV19 and TRBJ2-3 provide the parts outside the CDR3, is DGGITQSPKYLFRKEGQNVTLSCEQNLNHDAMYWYRQDPGQGLRLIYYSQIVNDFQKGDIAEGYSVSREKKESFPLTVTSAQKNPTAFYLCASSIGGQKPNTQYFGPGTRLTVL.

This rearrangement joins TRBV19 to TRBJ2-3, with TRBD2 identical over 8 bases. Trimming at V came to 3 bases and at J to 4 bases, leaving 9 bases not matched to a gene. The CDR3 totals 16 residues. From germline, CDR1 is LNHDA and CDR2 SQIVND (reference sequence). CDR3: CASSIGGAGVADTQYF. CDR3 sequence (DNA): TGTGCCAGTAGTATTGGCGGAGCGGGAGTAGCAGATACGCAGTATTTT.

The CDR3, as DNA: TGTGCCAGCAGCCCGGGGACAGGGAAGAATTCACCCCTCCACTTT. Protein sequence: CASSPGTGKNSPLHF. The chain uses TRBV7-9 and TRBJ1-6; TRBD1 matches 9 bases. This CDR3 comprises 15 residues. Germline values: CDR1 SEHNR, CDR2 FQNEAQ (reference sequence). V lost 5 bases to trimming and J lost 7 bases; unmatched junction nucleotides: 6.